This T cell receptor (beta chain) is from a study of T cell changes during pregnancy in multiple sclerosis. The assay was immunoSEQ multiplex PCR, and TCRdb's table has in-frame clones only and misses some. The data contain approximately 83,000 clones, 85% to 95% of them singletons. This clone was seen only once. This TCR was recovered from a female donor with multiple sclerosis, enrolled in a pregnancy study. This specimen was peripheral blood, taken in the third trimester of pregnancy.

CDR3 bases: TGCGCCAGCAGTCAATCAAGGGCGCTCGGGAGGGCCCTCGGAGATACGCAGTATTTT. Residues: CASSQSRALGRALGDTQYF. The J gene is TRBJ2-3, the V gene TRBV23-1, with 8 bases identical to TRBD2. TRBV23-1 is annotated as an ORF whose role is uncertain. The CDR3 is 19 residues long. Trimming took 0 bases from V and 5 from J; bases not matched to a gene: 16.